The 3 T cell receptor beta chains in this list originate from one sample, sequenced in a study of vaccination effects on CD4 cells after COVID-19 (dated by TCRdb to the early 2020s). Libraries were constructed by the immunoSEQ multiplex PCR assay. The table comes from immuneACCESS by way of TCRdb, which keeps in-frame sequences with V and J called. Part of the clones is missing from these tables; in studies checked, under half for an unresolved V gene and the rest for unknown reasons. The sample data list some 30,000 clones, and 55% to 75% of these were observed just once. The ten largest account for less than 35% of the sample. The ViraFEST assay stimulated PBMC with viral peptide pools and then used TCR sequencing to identify antigen-specific CD4+ T cell clonotypes by expansion. After roughly 11 days of culture, CD4+ T cells were isolated with the EasySep CD4+ T cell isolation kit. Convalescent patients had PCR-confirmed SARS-CoV-2 infection between March and December 2020, before Alpha, Beta and Delta variants emerged in the United States.

No cognate antigen is known for these TCRs. Sequencing used CD4+ T cells from PBMCs cultured with a peptide pool, obtained before COVID-19 vaccination. These receptors came from a human donor who had a prior SARS-CoV-2 infection.

The chain carries TRBV20-1 and TRBJ2-4; 9 nucleotides align to TRBD2. Per germline, CDR1 DFQATT and CDR2 SNEGSKA (reference sequence). The V segment lost 5 bases and the J segment 8 bases; nucleotides outside the gene matches: 1. CDR3 length equals 11 residues. The CDR3 spells CSAGLAHIQYF. The DNA of the CDR3 is TGCAGTGCTGGACTAGCGCACATTCAGTACTTC.

V and J are TRBV3-1 (or the pseudogene TRBV3-2) and TRBJ2-7; maybe TRBD1 (5 bases). In germline, CDR1 is LGHDT, CDR2 YNNKEL (reference sequence). The CDR3 loop spans 14 amino acids. Deletions cut 1 base from V and 11 bases from J, with 18 bases between. The CDR3 spells CASSQVATAKVEYF. CDR3 DNA: TGTGCCAGCAGCCAAGTTGCGACAGCTAAGGTGGAGTACTTC.

This clone was counted only a few times. V usage is TRBV19 and J usage is TRBJ1-4, with D possibly TRBD1 on 5 matching bases. This CDR3 comprises 14 residues. Germline CDR1 LNHDA, CDR2 SQIVND (reference sequence). The V end was cut by 10 bases, the J end by 8 bases, with 20 bases between. CDR3 nucleotide sequence: TGTGCCACTAGCCGGGGCCGCCTAGGCGAAAAACTGTTTTTT. This encodes CATSRGRLGEKLFF.